The T cell receptor beta chain described here comes from a study of T cells in localized non-small cell lung cancer. Study results and caveats: Sequencing was restricted to one tumor region; therefore, heterogeneity remains possible. Exceeding tumor, uninvolved adjacent lung had the highest T cell clonality. Elevated circulating T cell density in blood was associated with longer overall survival. Turning up in adjacent lung were a median approximately 58 of the top 100 tumor clones.

The germline CDR1 and CDR2 sequences are SEHNR and FQNEAQ (reference sequence). V lost 11 bases and J 5 bases, leaving 10 bases between the germline ends. The CDR3 totals 11 residues. Worth noting for this clone: Its matching antigen is unknown.

Repertoires were generated with immunoSEQ multiplex PCR, while TCRdb's copy carries only in-frame clones and drops some. This sample has 58,000 or so clones, with 85% to 90% found just once. This TCR was sampled from a woman aged 35 to 75 with stage I lung adenocarcinoma. Source: peripheral blood, taken before any cancer treatment. V is TRBV7-9 and J is TRBJ1-5; no definite D call. The CDR3 loop reads CAGGSDQPQHF. The CDR3 DNA is TGTGCCGGCGGGTCCGATCAGCCCCAGCATTTT.